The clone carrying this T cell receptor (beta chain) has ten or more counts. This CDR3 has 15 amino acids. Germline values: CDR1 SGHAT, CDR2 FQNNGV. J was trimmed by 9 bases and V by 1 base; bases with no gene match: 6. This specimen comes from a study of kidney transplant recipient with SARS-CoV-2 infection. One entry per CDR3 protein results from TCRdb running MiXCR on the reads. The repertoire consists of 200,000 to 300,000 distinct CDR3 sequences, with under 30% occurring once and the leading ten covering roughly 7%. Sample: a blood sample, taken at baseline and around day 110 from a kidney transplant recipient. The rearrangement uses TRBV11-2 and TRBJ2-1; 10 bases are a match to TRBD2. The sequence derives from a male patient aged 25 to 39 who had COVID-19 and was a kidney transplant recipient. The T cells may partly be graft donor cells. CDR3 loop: CASSLAASGRTEQFF. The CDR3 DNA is TGTGCCAGCAGCTTAGCTGCTAGCGGGAGAACTGAGCAGTTCTTC.